This TCR beta chain was profiled in a study of T cells in localized non-small cell lung cancer (dated by TCRdb to about 2020). In terms of the full investigation: Comparing tumors with uninvolved tumor-adjacent lungs, the study looked at the T cell repertoires of approximately 240 patients with early-stage NSCLC. The cohort comprised some 240 treatment-naïve NSCLC patients with resected, localized lung tumors. A mean age of around 66 years was recorded for the NSCLC patients, of whom 129 were male and 95 to 110 were female. Study-level results and caveats: Because the study design was exploratory, TCR variables were selected using unadjusted p-values without false-discovery rate correction. Of the top 100 tumor clones, a median of roughly 53 were detected in paired uninvolved adjacent lung; over 25 were also among that lung's top 100. Longer overall survival was associated with higher T cell density in blood, whereas shorter survival was associated with higher clonality in adjacent lung. Uninvolved tumor-adjacent lung showed the highest T cell clonality, higher than tumor, which suggests more focused antigenic responses in the uninvolved tumor-adjacent lung. Because multi-region tumor sequencing was not done, intratumor heterogeneity could not be ruled out.

For this clone: This receptor's antigen is unknown. Base qualities are not recorded, but no much larger clone differs from it by a single base.

At diagnosis, peripheral blood, uninvolved tumor-adjacent lung and tumor were collected and stored as a combination of fresh-frozen and FFPE material. For TCR repertoire profiling, blood samples were analyzed in the form of peripheral blood mononuclear cells. TCR beta CDR3 regions were sequenced from DNA using the immunoSEQ Assay. The authors' analysis ran thus. T cell density was computed as TCR beta template counts normalized to usable DNA estimated by amplifying housekeeping genes. Using the preseqR package, richness was estimated by extrapolating to 120,000 templates for tissue samples and 400,000 templates for PBMC samples. Clonality was defined as one minus Pielou's evenness. Differential abundance testing on productive amino-acid clonotypes, with a minimum total count of 5 and an alpha of 0.1, was used to identify tissue-enriched TCRs. The Jaccard Index and the Morisita Overlap Index were used to measure repertoire overlap between compartments. GLIPH grouped TCR beta CDR3s together with public tetramer-defined viral CDR3s, and a viral motif had to include at least three viral sequences and also show V-gene enrichment. The source is immuneACCESS, and TCRdb retained only in-frame sequences with V and J called. Part of the clones is not carried over; for the studies checked, unresolved V genes explain less than half of this, and the remainder is unexplained. Clonal size and the V and J genes are those of that table, whereas D and trimming came from the DNA. The sample table records about 52,000 clones; around 84% of these occur just once. Jointly, the top ten make up 16% of the sample.

The source was PBMCs, collected before any cancer treatment. The receptor was isolated from a female donor with stage II lung adenocarcinoma.

The CDR3 reads CASSLEGDGYTF. DNA sequence: TGTGCCAGCAGCTTAGAGGGGGATGGCTACACCTTC. The rearranged chain carries TRBV11-2 and TRBJ1-2, with TRBD1 tentatively as D gene (5 bases match). The cysteine opens and the phenylalanine closes a CDR3 of 12 amino acids. Only the CDR3 region is kept as DNA, spanning 36 bases read in frame from base 1. The germline V gene encodes CDR1 SGHAT and CDR2 FQNNGV. V is pared back by 0 bases and J by 6 bases, with 5 bases lying between the germline termini.